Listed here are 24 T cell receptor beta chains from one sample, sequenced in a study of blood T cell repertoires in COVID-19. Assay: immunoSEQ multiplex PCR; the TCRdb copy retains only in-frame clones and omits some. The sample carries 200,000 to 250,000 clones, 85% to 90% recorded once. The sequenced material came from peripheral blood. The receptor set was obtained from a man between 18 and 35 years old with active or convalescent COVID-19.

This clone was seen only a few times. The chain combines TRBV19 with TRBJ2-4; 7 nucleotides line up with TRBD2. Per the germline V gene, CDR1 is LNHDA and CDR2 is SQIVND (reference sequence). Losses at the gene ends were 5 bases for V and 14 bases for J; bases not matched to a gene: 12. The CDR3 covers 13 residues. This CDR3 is CASSPYGAGTKYF. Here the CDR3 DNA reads TGTGCCAGTAGTCCCTATGGAGCAGGGACTAAGTACTTC.

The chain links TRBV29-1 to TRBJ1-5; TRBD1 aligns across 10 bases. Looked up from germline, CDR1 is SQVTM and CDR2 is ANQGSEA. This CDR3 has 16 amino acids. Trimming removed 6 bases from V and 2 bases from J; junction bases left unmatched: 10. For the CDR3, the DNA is TGCAGCGTAGCCGGGACAGGGGTGGGCGGCAATCAGCCCCAGCATTTT. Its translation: CSVAGTGVGGNQPQHF.

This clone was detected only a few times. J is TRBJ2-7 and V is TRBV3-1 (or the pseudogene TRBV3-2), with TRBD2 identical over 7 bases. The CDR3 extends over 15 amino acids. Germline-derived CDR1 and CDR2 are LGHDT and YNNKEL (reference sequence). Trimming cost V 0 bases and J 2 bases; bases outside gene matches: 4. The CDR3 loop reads CASSQDPSGAYEQYF. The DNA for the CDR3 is TGTGCCAGCAGCCAAGATCCTAGCGGCGCCTACGAGCAGTACTTC.

The CDR3 DNA is TGTGCCAGCAGCCAAAGGGACAGGACGAACACTGAAGCTTTCTTT. Protein sequence: CASSQRDRTNTEAFF. The gene calls are TRBV4-2 and TRBJ1-1; TRBD1 matches 8 bases. This CDR3 contains 15 residues. The V gene end was trimmed by 2 bases and the J gene end by 1 base; junction bases not matched to a gene: 3. CDR1 is LGHNA and CDR2 is YNFKEQ in the germline V gene.

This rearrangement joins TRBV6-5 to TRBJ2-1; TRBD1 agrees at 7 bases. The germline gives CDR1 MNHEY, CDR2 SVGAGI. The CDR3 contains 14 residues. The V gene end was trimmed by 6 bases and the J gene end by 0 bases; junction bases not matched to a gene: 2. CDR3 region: CASRQGSSYNEQFF. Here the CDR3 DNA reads TGTGCCAGCAGACAGGGGAGCTCCTACAATGAGCAGTTCTTC.

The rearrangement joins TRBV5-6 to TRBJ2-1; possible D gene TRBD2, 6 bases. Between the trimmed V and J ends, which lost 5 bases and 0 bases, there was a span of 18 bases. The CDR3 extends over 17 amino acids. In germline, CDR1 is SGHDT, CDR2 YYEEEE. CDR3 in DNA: TGTGCCAGCAGAAGGGACTTTCCAAGAAGCTCCTACAATGAGCAGTTCTTC. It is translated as CASRRDFPRSSYNEQFF.

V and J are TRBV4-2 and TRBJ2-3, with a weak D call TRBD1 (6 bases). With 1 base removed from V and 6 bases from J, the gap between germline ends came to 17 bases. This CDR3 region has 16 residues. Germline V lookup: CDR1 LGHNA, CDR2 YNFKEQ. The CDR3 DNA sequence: TGTGCCAGCAGCCAAGTGGGACAACAGGGTTCGGATACGCAGTATTTT. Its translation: CASSQVGQQGSDTQYF.

The CDR3 DNA is TGTGCCAGTAGTATACCTTCGCAGCCCCAGCATTTT. This translates into CASSIPSQPQHF. The chain combines TRBV19 with TRBJ1-5; no reliable D call. The CDR3 loop spans 12 amino acids. Per the germline V gene, CDR1 is LNHDA and CDR2 is SQIVND (reference sequence). Trimming pared 2 bases from V and 7 bases from J, leaving 6 bases between.

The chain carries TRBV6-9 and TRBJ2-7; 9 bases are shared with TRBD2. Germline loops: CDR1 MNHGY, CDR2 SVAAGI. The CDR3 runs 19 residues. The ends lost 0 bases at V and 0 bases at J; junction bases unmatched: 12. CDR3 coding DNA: TGTGCCAGCAGTTATTCTGCTAGCGGGACCTCCCCCCTCTCCTACGAGCAGTACTTC. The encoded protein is CASSYSASGTSPLSYEQYF.

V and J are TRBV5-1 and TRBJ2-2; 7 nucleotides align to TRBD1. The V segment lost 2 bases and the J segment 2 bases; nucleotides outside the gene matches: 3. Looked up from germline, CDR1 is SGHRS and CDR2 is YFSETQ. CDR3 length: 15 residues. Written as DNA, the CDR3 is TGCGCCAGCAGCTTAGGGACAGCAAACACCGGGGAGCTGTTTTTT. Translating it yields CASSLGTANTGELFF.

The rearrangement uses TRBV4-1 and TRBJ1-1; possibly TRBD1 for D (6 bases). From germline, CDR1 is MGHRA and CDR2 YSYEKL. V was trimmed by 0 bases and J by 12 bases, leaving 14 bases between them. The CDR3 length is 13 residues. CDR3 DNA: TGCGCCAGCAGCCAAGATAGAGGGGGGGAATCTTTCTTT. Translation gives CASSQDRGGESFF.

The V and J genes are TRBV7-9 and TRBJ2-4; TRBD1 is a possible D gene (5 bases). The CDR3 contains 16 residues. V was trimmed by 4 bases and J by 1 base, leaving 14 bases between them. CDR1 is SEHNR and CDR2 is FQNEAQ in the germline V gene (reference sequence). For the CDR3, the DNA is TGTGCCAGCAGCTACGACAGTCAAGGGGCCAAAAACATTCAGTACTTC. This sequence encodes CASSYDSQGAKNIQYF.

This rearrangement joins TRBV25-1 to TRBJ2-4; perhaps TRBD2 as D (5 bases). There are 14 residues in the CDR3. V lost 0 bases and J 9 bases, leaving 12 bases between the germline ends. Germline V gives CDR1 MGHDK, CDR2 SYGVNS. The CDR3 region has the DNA TGTGCCAGCAGTGAATATATAGAGGGATCCATTCAGTACTTC. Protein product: CASSEYIEGSIQYF.

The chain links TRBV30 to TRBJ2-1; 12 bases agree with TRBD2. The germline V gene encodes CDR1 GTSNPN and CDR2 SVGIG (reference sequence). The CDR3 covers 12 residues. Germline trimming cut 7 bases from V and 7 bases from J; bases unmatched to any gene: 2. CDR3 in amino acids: CAFLAGGNEQFF. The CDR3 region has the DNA TGTGCCTTCCTAGCGGGAGGGAATGAGCAGTTCTTC.

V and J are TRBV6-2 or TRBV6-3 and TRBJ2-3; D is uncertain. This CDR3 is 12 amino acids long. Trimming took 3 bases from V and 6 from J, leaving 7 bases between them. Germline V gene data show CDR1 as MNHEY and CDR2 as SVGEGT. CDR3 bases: TGTGCCAGCAGTTATTTCCGGGATACGCAGTATTTT. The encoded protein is CASSYFRDTQYF.

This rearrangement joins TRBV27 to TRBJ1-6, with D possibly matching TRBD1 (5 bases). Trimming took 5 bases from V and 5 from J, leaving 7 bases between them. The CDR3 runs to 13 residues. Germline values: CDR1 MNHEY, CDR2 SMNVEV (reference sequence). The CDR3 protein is CASSEQDNSPLHF. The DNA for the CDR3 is TGTGCCAGCAGTGAACAGGATAATTCACCCCTCCACTTT.

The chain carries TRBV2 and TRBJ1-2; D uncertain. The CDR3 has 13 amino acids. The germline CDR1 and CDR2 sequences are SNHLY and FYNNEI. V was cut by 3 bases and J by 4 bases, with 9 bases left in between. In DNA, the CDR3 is TGTGCCAGCAGTGATTCCTTCGGCTATGGCTACACCTTC. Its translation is CASSDSFGYGYTF.

The CDR3 reads CASSDLGGKAKNIQYF. CDR3 DNA sequence: TGTGCCAGCAGTGACTTAGGGGGCAAAGCCAAAAACATTCAGTACTTC. The chain combines TRBV6-1 with TRBJ2-4; 7 bases fit TRBD1. V was pared by 3 bases and J by 0 bases, with 5 bases of the junction left unmatched. The CDR3 totals 16 residues. From germline, CDR1 is MNHNS and CDR2 SASEGT.

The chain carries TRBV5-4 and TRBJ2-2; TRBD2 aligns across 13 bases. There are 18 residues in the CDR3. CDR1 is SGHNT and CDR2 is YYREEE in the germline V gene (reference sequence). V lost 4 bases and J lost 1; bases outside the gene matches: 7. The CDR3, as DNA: TGTGCCAGCAGCCCCCGACTAGCGGGAGGAAGGAACACCGGGGAGCTGTTTTTT. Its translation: CASSPRLAGGRNTGELFF.

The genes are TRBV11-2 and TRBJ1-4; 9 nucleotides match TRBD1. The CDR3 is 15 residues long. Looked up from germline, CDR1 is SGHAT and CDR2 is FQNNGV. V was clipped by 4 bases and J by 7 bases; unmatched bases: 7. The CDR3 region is CASSSRGTGTEKLFF. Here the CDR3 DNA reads TGTGCCAGCAGCTCTCGGGGGACAGGGACTGAAAAACTGTTTTTT.

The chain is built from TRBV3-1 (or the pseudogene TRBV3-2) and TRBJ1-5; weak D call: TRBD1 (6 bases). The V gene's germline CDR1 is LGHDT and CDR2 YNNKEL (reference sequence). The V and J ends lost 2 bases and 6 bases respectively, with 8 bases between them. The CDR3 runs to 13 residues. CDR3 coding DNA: TGTGCCAGCAGCCAAACAGGGACTCAGCCCCAGCATTTT. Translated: CASSQTGTQPQHF.

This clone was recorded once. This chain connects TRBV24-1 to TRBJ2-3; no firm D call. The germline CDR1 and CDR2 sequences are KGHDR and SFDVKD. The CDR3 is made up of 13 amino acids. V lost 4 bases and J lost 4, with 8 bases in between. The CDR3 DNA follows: TGTGCCACCAGTGAGTCTATCCCAGATACGCAGTATTTT. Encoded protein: CATSESIPDTQYF.

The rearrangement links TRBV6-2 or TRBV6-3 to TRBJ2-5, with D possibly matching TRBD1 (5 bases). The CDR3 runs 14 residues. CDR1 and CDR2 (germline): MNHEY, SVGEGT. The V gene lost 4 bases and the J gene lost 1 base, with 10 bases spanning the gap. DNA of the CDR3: TGTGCCAGCAGTTCCCGACAGATCCAAGAGACCCAGTACTTC. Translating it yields CASSSRQIQETQYF.

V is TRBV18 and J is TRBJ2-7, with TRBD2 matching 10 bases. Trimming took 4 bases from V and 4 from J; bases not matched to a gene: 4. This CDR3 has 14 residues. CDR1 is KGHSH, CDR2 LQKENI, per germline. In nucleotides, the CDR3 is TGTGCCAGCTCACAGCTAGCGGGAGCTTACGAGCAGTACTTC. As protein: CASSQLAGAYEQYF.